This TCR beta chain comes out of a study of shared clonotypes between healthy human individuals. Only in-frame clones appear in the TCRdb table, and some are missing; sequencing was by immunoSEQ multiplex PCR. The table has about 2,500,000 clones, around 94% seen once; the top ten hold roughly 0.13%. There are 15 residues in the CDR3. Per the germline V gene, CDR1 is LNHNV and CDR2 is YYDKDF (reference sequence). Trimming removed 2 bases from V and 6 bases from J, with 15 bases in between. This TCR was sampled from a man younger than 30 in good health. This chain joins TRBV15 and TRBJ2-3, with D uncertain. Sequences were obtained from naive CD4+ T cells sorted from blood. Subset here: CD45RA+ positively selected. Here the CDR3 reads CATSRNRQAGDTQYF. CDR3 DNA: TGTGCCACCAGCAGAAACCGTCAAGCCGGGGATACGCAGTATTTT.